Following are 24 T cell receptor beta chains from one sample sequenced in a study of molecular identifiers for immune sequencing clone quantification. Via MiXCR, TCRdb re-called the PCR reads, giving one row per CDR3 protein. Altogether around 480,000 distinct CDR3 sequences are present, about 21% being singletons, with the ten largest covering 0.84%. Specimen: naive CD8+ T cells from blood, with Jurkat cell RNA spiked in. Subset: FACS-sorted CD8+CD4-CCR7+CD45RA+ naive T cells. These receptor sequences come from a human donor in good health. Some libraries in this study had Jurkat cell RNA spiked in.

This clonotype was recorded many times. The chain uses TRBV20-1 and TRBJ2-3; weak D call: TRBD2 (6 bases). The CDR3 extends over 12 amino acids. Per the germline V gene, CDR1 is DFQATT and CDR2 is SNEGSKA (reference sequence). V was trimmed by 6 bases and J by 3 bases, leaving 10 bases between them. The CDR3 spells CSATEGTDTQYF. The CDR3 DNA reads as TGCAGTGCCACGGAGGGGACAGATACGCAGTATTTT.

The chain carries TRBV13 and TRBJ2-3, with a possible D match to TRBD2 (6 bases). The CDR3 is 15 residues long. Trimming pared 3 bases from V and 3 bases from J, leaving 13 bases between. Germline assignment: CDR1 PRHDT and CDR2 FYEKMQ (reference sequence). The CDR3 nucleotides read TGTGCCAGCAGCTTTTCGGGAGTGATGACAGATACGCAGTATTTT. It translates to CASSFSGVMTDTQYF.

This clonotype was seen many times. The chain uses TRBV10-1 and TRBJ2-7; 7 nucleotides match TRBD1. The V segment lost 6 bases and the J segment 5 bases; nucleotides outside the gene matches: 4. The CDR3 length is 12 residues. CDR1 WNHNN and CDR2 SYGVQD come from the germline V gene (reference sequence). The CDR3 is CASSRDRDEQYF. The CDR3 DNA follows: TGCGCCAGCAGCCGCGACAGGGACGAGCAGTACTTC.

This clonotype was recorded at least ten times. The chain combines TRBV7-9 with TRBJ2-2; 7 positions agree with TRBD2. V lost 8 bases and J lost 3; bases outside the gene matches: 9. This CDR3 contains 15 residues. Per germline, CDR1 SEHNR and CDR2 FQNEAQ (reference sequence). CDR3 in DNA: TGTGCCAGCTTAGAAGCGGGGATCGACACCGGGGAGCTGTTTTTT. Residues: CASLEAGIDTGELFF.

This clonotype was observed a few times. The chain has TRBV4-3 and TRBJ2-2; no firm D call. V shed 0 bases and J shed 6 bases, with 8 bases lying between them. Germline V CDR1 and CDR2: LGHNA, YSLEER. This CDR3 region has 14 residues. CDR3 amino acids: CASSQESNSGELFF. The CDR3 DNA sequence: TGCGCCAGCAGCCAAGAAAGTAACTCCGGGGAGCTGTTTTTT.

This clonotype was detected a few times. The V call is TRBV3-1, the J call TRBJ1-5; 7 positions agree with TRBD1. This CDR3 is built from 16 residues. The germline gives CDR1 LGHDT, CDR2 YNNKEL (reference sequence). The V segment lost 2 bases and the J segment 3 bases; nucleotides outside the gene matches: 7. CDR3 nucleotide sequence: TGTGCCAGCAGCCAAACGACAGGGCACTTCAATCAGCCCCAGCATTTT. Translated, it gives CASSQTTGHFNQPQHF.

A single count supports this clonotype. This may come from a read error, since a much larger clone is one base off. V gene TRBV4-3 combines with J gene TRBJ2-1, with 10 nucleotides matching TRBD2. Looked up from germline, CDR1 is LGHNA and CDR2 is YSLEER. The length of the CDR3 is 14 residues. CDR3 nucleotides: TGCGCCAGCACCCAAGGACTAGCGGACAATGGGCAGTTCTTC. Amino acids: CASTQGLADNGQFF.

This clonotype was seen at least ten times. This chain uses TRBV6-2 or TRBV6-3 with TRBJ1-1, with 7 bases matching TRBD1. CDR1 and CDR2 from the germline V gene are MNHEY and SVGEGT. This CDR3 is 17 amino acids long. J gave up 0 bases and V 6 bases, and 13 bases lay outside the gene matches. CDR3 coding DNA: TGTGCCAGCAGCACCAACAGGGGAGTGTCGATGAACACTGAAGCTTTCTTT. It is translated as CASSTNRGVSMNTEAFF.

As for this clonotype: This clone may be a read error of a much larger clone one base away. The chain employs TRBV7-8 and TRBJ2-7; D is uncertain. The CDR3 covers 13 residues. Germline V CDR1 and CDR2: SGHVS, FQNEAQ. The CDR3 region has the DNA TGTGCCAGCGGCTTAGTTAGCTCCTACGAGCAGTACTTC. This codes for CASGLVSSYEQYF.

The chain is built from TRBV5-1 and TRBJ2-3; D is ambiguous. This CDR3 has 13 residues. V lost 9 bases and J lost 0, with 11 bases in between. The germline CDR1 and CDR2 sequences are SGHRS and YFSETQ. CDR3 residues: CATGRTSTDTQYF. The CDR3, as DNA: TGCGCCACCGGTCGGACCAGCACAGATACGCAGTATTTT.

This chain connects TRBV3-1 to TRBJ1-2, with D tentatively TRBD1 (5 bases). Germline CDR1 LGHDT, CDR2 YNNKEL (reference sequence). V lost 1 base and J 7 bases, leaving 16 bases between the germline ends. The CDR3 runs to 15 residues. The CDR3 region is CASSQGGQGSSGYTF. CDR3 DNA: TGTGCCAGCAGCCAAGGAGGTCAGGGAAGCTCTGGCTACACCTTC.

This clonotype was seen at least ten times. The chain couples TRBV9 to TRBJ1-1; D may be TRBD1 (5 bases). The CDR3 is 14 amino acids. Trimming pared 0 bases from V and 4 bases from J, leaving 10 bases between. Germline loops: CDR1 SGDLS, CDR2 YYNGEE. CDR3 sequence reads: CASSVARGGTEAFF. CDR3 nucleotide sequence: TGTGCCAGCAGCGTAGCTAGGGGCGGCACTGAAGCTTTCTTT.

This clonotype was counted at least ten times. This chain links TRBV19 with TRBJ2-7, with TRBD2 identical over 7 bases. Trimming at V came to 2 bases and at J to 5 bases, leaving 6 bases not matched to a gene. The CDR3 is made up of 14 amino acids. Germline V CDR1 and CDR2: LNHDA, SQIVND (reference sequence). The CDR3 spells CASSIYGGSHEQYF. The CDR3 DNA is TGTGCCAGTAGTATATATGGCGGGAGCCACGAGCAGTACTTC.

About this clonotype itself: Sequence at one end of the junction differs from germline and may be a read error. The chain is built from TRBV6-1 and TRBJ1-5; D unresolved. CDR3 length: 14 residues. From germline, CDR1 is MNHNS and CDR2 SASEGT. In nucleotides, the CDR3 is TGTGCCTGCAGAACAGTAGGCCGAAATCAGCCCCAGCATTTT. Translation: CACRTVGRNQPQHF.

This clonotype was found a few times. The chain has TRBV11-2 and TRBJ1-6; D remains ambiguous. Deletions cut 2 bases from V and 0 bases from J, with 5 bases between. This CDR3 contains 15 residues. Germline V gene lookup returns CDR1 SGHAT and CDR2 FQNNGV. The CDR3 reads CASSLTGSYNSPLHF. The CDR3 DNA reads TGTGCCAGCAGCTTAACGGGCTCCTATAATTCACCCCTCCACTTT.

There are a few counts of this clonotype. The chain uses TRBV7-2 and TRBJ1-6; TRBD1 might be the D (5 bases). The germline gives CDR1 SGHTA, CDR2 FQGNSA. The CDR3 totals 15 residues. The V gene lost 6 bases and the J gene lost 6 bases, with 15 bases spanning the gap. This CDR3 reads CASSPGTEFNSPLHF. CDR3 coding DNA: TGTGCCAGCAGTCCCGGGACCGAGTTTAATTCACCCCTCCACTTT.

This clonotype has ten or more counts. The chain is built from TRBV19 and TRBJ1-5, with D perhaps matching TRBD1 (5 bases). Looked up from germline, CDR1 is LNHDA and CDR2 is SQIVND (reference sequence). Deletions cut 5 bases from V and 2 bases from J, with 19 bases between. This CDR3 is built from 17 residues. This CDR3 reads CASSLPGPPVRNQPQHF. The CDR3 DNA is TGTGCCAGTAGTTTACCGGGACCCCCAGTTCGCAATCAGCCCCAGCATTTT.

The sample holds many counts of this clonotype. The rearrangement links TRBV4-3 to TRBJ2-2; D ambiguous. Germline V CDR1 and CDR2: LGHNA, YSLEER. This CDR3 has 13 amino acids. Deletions cut 4 bases from V and 5 bases from J, with 8 bases between. The CDR3 sequence: CASSPHRTGELFF. In DNA form, the CDR3 reads TGCGCCAGCAGCCCCCATAGGACCGGGGAGCTGTTTTTT.

This clonotype was recorded a few times. V usage is TRBV12-3 or TRBV12-4 and J usage is TRBJ1-5; 7 nucleotides agree with TRBD1. The CDR3 extends over 16 amino acids. V trimming: 3 bases; J trimming: 0 bases; junction bases outside the gene matches: 5. The CDR3 sequence is CASSLTGLYSNQPQHF. CDR3 nucleotides: TGTGCCAGCAGTTTGACAGGGCTTTATAGCAATCAGCCCCAGCATTTT.

In regard to this clonotype: This clone may be a read error of a much larger clone one base away. Because the CDR3 is missing its conserved closing phenylalanine or tryptophan, this is likely a read error. CDR3 bases: TGTGCCAGTAGTAACCCCGGGGCCTCCGGCAATGAGCAGTTCTCC. Residues: CASSNPGASGNEQFS. The chain uses TRBV19 and TRBJ2-1; D tentatively fits TRBD1 or TRBD2 (5 bases each). This CDR3 comprises 15 residues. With 4 bases removed from V and 6 bases from J, the gap between germline ends came to 16 bases. CDR1 and CDR2 from the germline V gene are LNHDA and SQIVND (reference sequence).

This clonotype has at least ten counts. This chain connects TRBV6-5 to TRBJ2-7, with D perhaps matching TRBD1 or TRBD2 (5 bases each). The V gene lost 8 bases and the J gene lost 3 bases, with 11 bases spanning the gap. The CDR3 is 12 residues long. Per germline, CDR1 MNHEY and CDR2 SVGAGI. This CDR3 is CASGTGSYEQYF. The CDR3 nucleotides read TGTGCCAGCGGGACGGGCAGCTACGAGCAGTACTTC.

There are a few counts of this clonotype. V usage is TRBV5-4 and J usage is TRBJ2-2, with TRBD2 matching 7 bases. This CDR3 comprises 17 residues. J gave up 3 bases and V 4 bases, and 12 bases lay outside the gene matches. From germline, CDR1 is SGHNT and CDR2 YYREEE (reference sequence). CDR3 loop: CASSLNLGEGHTGELFF. CDR3 DNA: TGTGCCAGCAGCCTTAATCTGGGGGAGGGCCACACCGGGGAGCTGTTTTTT.

This rearrangement joins TRBV27 to TRBJ2-1; D is ambiguous. The CDR3 has 12 amino acids. The V and J ends lost 6 bases and 0 bases respectively, with 3 bases between them. Germline-derived CDR1 and CDR2 are MNHEY and SMNVEV (reference sequence). In DNA form, the CDR3 reads TGTGCCAGCAGCGGCTCCTACAATGAGCAGTTCTTC. Its translation is CASSGSYNEQFF.

This clonotype was seen repeatedly, ten times or more. The chain employs TRBV7-9 and TRBJ2-7; no firm D call. Deletions cut 10 bases from V and 2 bases from J, with 9 bases between. The CDR3 is made up of 11 amino acids. Germline CDR1 SEHNR, CDR2 FQNEAQ (reference sequence). This CDR3 reads CATLGAYEQYF. The CDR3 nucleotides are TGTGCCACCCTCGGTGCCTACGAGCAGTACTTC.